The present T cell receptor beta chain was sequenced within a study of cytomegalovirus exposure and HLA in healthy donors. Study-level background: In a later analysis, the 120 or so validation repertoires were reported to have used the same platform as the 550 to 850 first-cohort repertoires.

Concerning this clone itself: Its cognate antigen is unknown.

The CDR3 runs 16 residues. Deletions cut 6 bases from V and 4 bases from J, with 25 bases between. The germline gives CDR1 GTSNPN, CDR2 SVGIG (reference sequence). Study-wide findings and caveats: A list of more than 150 TCR beta chains associated with cytomegalovirus was given. Specificity of a few CMV-associated chains for CMV antigens was verified in vitro.

Clones were read by immunoSEQ multiplex PCR, and TCRdb kept only the in-frame ones, dropping some. The table has about 250,000 clones, more than 75% seen once. The rearrangement joins TRBV30 to TRBJ2-7, with TRBD1 as a possible D gene (6 bases). The TCR originated in a man younger than 35 in good health and CMV-seropositive. The sequenced material came from PBMCs. The CDR3 is CACQIVETRGGYEQYF. DNA of the CDR3: TGTGCCTGCCAAATAGTCGAGACAAGAGGGGGATACGAGCAGTACTTC.